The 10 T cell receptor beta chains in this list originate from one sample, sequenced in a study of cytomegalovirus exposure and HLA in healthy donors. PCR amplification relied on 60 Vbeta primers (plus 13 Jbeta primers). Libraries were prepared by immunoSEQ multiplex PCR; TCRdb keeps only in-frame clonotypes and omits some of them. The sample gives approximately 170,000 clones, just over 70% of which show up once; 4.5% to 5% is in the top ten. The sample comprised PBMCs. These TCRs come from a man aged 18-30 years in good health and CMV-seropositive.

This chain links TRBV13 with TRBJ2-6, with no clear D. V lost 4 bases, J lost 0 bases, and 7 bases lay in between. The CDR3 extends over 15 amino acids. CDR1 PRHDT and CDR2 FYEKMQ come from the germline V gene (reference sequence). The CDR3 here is CASSSANSGANVLTF. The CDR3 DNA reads TGTGCCAGCAGCTCCGCGAACTCTGGGGCCAACGTCCTGACTTTC.

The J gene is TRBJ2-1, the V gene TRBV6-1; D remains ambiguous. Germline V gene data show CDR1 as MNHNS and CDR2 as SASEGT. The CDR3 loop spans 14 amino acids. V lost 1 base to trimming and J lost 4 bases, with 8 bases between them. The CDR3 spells CASSEGHPYNEQFF. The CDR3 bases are TGTGCCAGCAGTGAAGGACACCCTTACAATGAGCAGTTCTTC.

In nucleotides, the CDR3 is TGTGCCAGCAGCCCCGGGGGGAACTACAATGAGCAGTTCTTC. Protein sequence: CASSPGGNYNEQFF. V is TRBV7-2 and J is TRBJ2-1; TRBD2 agrees at 7 bases. CDR3 length equals 14 residues. Unmatched junction bases numbered 4, after V lost 5 bases and J lost 3 bases. Germline V gene lookup returns CDR1 SGHTA and CDR2 FQGNSA. The whole variable domain, remainder taken from reference TRBV7-2 and TRBJ2-1, is GAGVSQSPSNKVTEKGKDVELRCDPISGHTALYWYRQSLGQGLEFLIYFQGNSAPDKSGLPSDRFSAERTGGSVSTLTIQRTQQEDSAVYLCASSPGGNYNEQFFGPGTRLTVL.

The CDR3 here is CASSARLAGGGNEQFF. The CDR3 bases are TGTGCCAGCAGCGCCCGACTAGCGGGAGGGGGTAATGAGCAGTTCTTC. This chain links TRBV11-2 with TRBJ2-1, with 14 bases aligning to TRBD2. The CDR3 runs 16 residues. The germline V gene has CDR1 SGHAT and CDR2 FQNNGV. V trimming: 5 bases; J trimming: 7 bases; junction bases outside the gene matches: 7.

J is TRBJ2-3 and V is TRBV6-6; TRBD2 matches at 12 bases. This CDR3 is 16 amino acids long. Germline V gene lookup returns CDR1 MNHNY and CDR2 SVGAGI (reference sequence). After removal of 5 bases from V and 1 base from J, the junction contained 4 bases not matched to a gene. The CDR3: CASSLPSGGGTDTQYF. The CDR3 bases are TGTGCCAGCAGTCTTCCTAGCGGGGGGGGCACAGATACGCAGTATTTT.

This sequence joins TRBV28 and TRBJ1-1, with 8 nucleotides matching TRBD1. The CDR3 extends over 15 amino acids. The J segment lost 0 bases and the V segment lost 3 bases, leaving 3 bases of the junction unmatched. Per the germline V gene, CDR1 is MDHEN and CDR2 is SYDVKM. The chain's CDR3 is CASSLGTGLNTEAFF. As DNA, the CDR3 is TGTGCCAGCAGTTTGGGGACAGGATTGAACACTGAAGCTTTCTTT. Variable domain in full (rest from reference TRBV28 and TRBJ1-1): DVKVTQSSRYLVKRTGEKVFLECVQDMDHENMFWYRQDPGLGLRLIYFSYDVKMKEKGDIPEGYSVSREKKERFSLILESASTNQTSMYLCASSLGTGLNTEAFFGQGTRLTVV.

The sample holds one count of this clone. Written as DNA, the CDR3 is TGTGCCAGCAGCCGACAGGGTAGCTCCTACAATGAGCAGTTCTTC. Its protein is CASSRQGSSYNEQFF. The chain combines TRBV7-8 with TRBJ2-1; 7 positions match TRBD1. Germline loops: CDR1 SGHVS, CDR2 FQNEAQ. The CDR3 has 15 amino acids. V lost 5 bases and J lost 0; bases outside the gene matches: 4. Full variable domain (missing parts from reference TRBV7-8 and TRBJ2-1): GAGVSQSPRYKVAKRGQDVALRCDPISGHVSLFWYQQALGQGPEFLTYFQNEAQLDKSGLPSDRFFAERPEGSVSTLKIQRTQQEDSAVYLCASSRQGSSYNEQFFGPGTRLTVL.

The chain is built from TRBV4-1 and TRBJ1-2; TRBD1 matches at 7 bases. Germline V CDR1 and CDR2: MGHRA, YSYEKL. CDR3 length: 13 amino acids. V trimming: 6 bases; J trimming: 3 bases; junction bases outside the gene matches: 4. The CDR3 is CASSRGTDYGYTF. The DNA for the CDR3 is TGCGCCAGCAGTCGGGGGACAGACTATGGCTACACCTTC.

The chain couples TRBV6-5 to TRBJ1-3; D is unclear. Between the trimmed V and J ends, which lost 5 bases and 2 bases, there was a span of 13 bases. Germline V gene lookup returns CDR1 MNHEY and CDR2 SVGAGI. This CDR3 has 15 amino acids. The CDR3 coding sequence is TGTGCCAGCAGTCAACTGGGCCTAACTGGAAACACCATATATTTT. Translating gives CASSQLGLTGNTIYF.

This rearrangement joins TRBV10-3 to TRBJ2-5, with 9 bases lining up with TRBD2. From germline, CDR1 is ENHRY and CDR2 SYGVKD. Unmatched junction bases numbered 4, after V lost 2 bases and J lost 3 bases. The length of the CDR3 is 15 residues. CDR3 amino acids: CAISELAGKKETQYF. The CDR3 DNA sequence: TGTGCCATCAGTGAGCTAGCGGGGAAGAAAGAGACCCAGTACTTC.